The sequence of this TCR beta chain was determined in a study of cytomegalovirus exposure and HLA in healthy donors. Both 60 Vbeta primers and 13 Jbeta primers went into the PCR. TCRdb keeps only in-frame clones here, not all; method: immunoSEQ multiplex PCR. This repertoire shows around 110,000 clones, 81% found once; its top ten account for 3.9%. Germline assignment: CDR1 MDHEN and CDR2 SYDVKM. The CDR3 consists of 13 residues. V lost 6 bases, J lost 2 bases, and 10 bases lay in between. The clonotype comes from a woman aged 25 to 45 in good health and CMV-seronegative. This chain uses TRBV28 with TRBJ2-5; D gene unclear. Sequenced material: PBMCs. The CDR3 DNA sequence: TGTGCCAGCAGAACAATGCCTCAAGAGACCCAGTACTTC. Protein product: CASRTMPQETQYF. Looking up the rest from reference TRBV28 and TRBJ2-5 gives the full variable domain: DVKVTQSSRYLVKRTGEKVFLECVQDMDHENMFWYRQDPGLGLRLIYFSYDVKMKEKGDIPEGYSVSREKKERFSLILESASTNQTSMYLCASRTMPQETQYFGPGTRLLVL.